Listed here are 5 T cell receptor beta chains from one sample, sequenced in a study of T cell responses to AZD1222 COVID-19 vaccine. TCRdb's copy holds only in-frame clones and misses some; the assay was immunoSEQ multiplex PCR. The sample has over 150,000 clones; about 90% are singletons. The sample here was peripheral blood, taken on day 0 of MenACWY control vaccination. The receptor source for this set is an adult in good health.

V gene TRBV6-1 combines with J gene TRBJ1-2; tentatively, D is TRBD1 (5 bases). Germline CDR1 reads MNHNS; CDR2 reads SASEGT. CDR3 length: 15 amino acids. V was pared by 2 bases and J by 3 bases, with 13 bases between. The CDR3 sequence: CASSEQVLGDYGYTF. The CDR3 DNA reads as TGTGCCAGCAGTGAACAGGTTCTAGGGGACTATGGCTACACCTTC.

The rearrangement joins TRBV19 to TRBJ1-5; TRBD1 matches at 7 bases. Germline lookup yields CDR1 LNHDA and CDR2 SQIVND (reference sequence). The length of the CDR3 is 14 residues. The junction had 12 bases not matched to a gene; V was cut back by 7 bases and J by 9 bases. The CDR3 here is CASTEATGLVPQHF. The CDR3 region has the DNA TGTGCCAGTACCGAAGCGACAGGGTTAGTGCCCCAGCATTTT.

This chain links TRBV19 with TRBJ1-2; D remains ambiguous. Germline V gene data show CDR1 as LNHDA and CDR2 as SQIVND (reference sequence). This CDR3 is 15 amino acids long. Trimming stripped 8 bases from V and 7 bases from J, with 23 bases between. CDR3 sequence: CASAQRSRLFGGYTF. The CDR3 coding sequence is TGTGCCAGTGCTCAGAGGTCGCGGCTGTTTGGTGGCTACACCTTC.

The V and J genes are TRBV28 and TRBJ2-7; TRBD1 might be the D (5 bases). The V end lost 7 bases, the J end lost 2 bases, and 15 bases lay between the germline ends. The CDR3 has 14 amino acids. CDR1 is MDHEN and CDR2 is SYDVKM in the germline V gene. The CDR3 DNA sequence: TGTGCCAGCACGGGCAGGGCTTTCACCTACGAGCAGTACGTC. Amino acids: CASTGRAFTYEQYV.

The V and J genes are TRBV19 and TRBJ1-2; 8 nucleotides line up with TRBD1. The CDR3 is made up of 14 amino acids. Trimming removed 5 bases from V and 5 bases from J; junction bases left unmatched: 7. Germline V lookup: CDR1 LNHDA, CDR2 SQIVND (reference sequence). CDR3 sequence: CASSLGTGMYGYTF. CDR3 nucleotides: TGTGCCAGTAGTCTCGGGACAGGAATGTATGGCTACACCTTC.